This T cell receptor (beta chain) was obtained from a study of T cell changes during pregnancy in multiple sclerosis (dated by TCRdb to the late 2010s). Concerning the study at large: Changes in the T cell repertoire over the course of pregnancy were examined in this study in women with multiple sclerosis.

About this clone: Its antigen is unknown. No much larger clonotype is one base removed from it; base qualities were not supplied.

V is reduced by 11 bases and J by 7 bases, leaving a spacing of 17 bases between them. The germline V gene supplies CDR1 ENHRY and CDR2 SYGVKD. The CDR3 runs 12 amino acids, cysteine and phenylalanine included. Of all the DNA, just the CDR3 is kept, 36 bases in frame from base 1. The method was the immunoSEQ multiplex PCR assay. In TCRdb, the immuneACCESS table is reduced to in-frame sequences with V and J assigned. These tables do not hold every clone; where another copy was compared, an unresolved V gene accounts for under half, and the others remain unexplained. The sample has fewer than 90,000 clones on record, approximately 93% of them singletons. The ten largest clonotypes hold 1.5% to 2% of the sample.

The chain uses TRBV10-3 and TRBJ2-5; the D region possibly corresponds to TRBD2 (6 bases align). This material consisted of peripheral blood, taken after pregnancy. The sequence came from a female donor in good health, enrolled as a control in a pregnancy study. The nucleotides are TGTGCCTCGCGGGACGAAGATAGGACCCAGTACTTC. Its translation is CASRDEDRTQYF.